A single T cell receptor beta chain is shown here with its context. This CDR3 has 17 amino acids. Looked up from germline, CDR1 is MNHEY and CDR2 is SMNVEV (reference sequence). Unmatched junction bases numbered 5, after V lost 3 bases and J lost 0 bases. The data were obtained in a study of blood T cell repertoires in COVID-19. Here immunoSEQ multiplex PCR was the method, and the copy in TCRdb shows in-frame clones only, minus some. The table records about 230,000 clones, around 84% of them present only once. The sequence derives from a man between 18 and 29 years old who had recovered from COVID-19. This chain links TRBV27 with TRBJ2-6; 7 bases line up with TRBD1. The sample comprised PBMCs or T cells enriched from blood (not recorded which). This CDR3 is CASSFSDRISGANVLTF. In nucleotides, the CDR3 is TGTGCCAGCAGTTTTTCGGACAGGATCTCTGGGGCCAACGTCCTGACTTTC. The complete variable domain, with remaining parts taken from reference TRBV27 and TRBJ2-6, reads EAQVTQNPRYLITVTGKKLTVTCSQNMNHEYMSWYRQDPGLGLRQIYYSMNVEVTDKGDVPEGYKVSRKEKRNFPLILESPSPNQTSLYFCASSFSDRISGANVLTFGAGSRLTVL.